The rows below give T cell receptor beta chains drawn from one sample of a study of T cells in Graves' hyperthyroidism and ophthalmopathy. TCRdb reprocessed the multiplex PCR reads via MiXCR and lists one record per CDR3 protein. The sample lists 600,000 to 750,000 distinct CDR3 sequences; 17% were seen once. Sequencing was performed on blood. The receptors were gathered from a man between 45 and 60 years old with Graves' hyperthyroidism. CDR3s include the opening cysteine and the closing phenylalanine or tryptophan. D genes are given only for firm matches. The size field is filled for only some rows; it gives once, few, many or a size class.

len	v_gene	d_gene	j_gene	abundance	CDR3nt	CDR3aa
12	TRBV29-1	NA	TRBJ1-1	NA	TGCAGCGTTGAGAGTGGCCCCGAGGGTGCTTTCTTT	CSVESGPEGAFF
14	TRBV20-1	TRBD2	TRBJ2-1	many	TGCAGTGTATTAAGTGGACTAGTGCACGATGAGCAGTTCTTC	CSVLSGLVHDEQFF
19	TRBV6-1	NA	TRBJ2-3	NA	TGTGCCAGCAGTGAGGTTACAGGGAATGGTTTGAGGTCCGCAAATACGCAGTATTTT	CASSEVTGNGLRSANTQYF
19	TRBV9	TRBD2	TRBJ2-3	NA	TGTGCCAGCAGCGTGCCGACCGGGACTAGCGGGAGTGGTACAGATACGCAGTATTTT	CASSVPTGTSGSGTDTQYF
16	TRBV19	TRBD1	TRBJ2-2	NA	TGTGCCAGTAGTAGAGGGACAGGGAGGGCGACCGGGGAGCTGTTTTTT	CASSRGTGRATGELFF
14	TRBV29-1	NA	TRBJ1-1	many	TGCAGCGTGGGTTCGGAGACACTGAACACTGAAGCTTTCTTT	CSVGSETLNTEAFF
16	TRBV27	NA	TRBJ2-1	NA	TGTGCCAGCAGTTTGTGGGGGGCTGGGTCCTACAATGAGCAGTTCTTC	CASSLWGAGSYNEQFF
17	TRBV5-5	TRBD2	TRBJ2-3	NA	TGTGCCAGCAGCCAAGTTTCGGCTAGCGGTCTCACAGATACGCAGTATTTT	CASSQVSASGLTDTQYF
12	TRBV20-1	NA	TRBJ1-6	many	TGCAGTGCTACAGGGGCGAATTCACCCCTCCACTTT	CSATGANSPLHF
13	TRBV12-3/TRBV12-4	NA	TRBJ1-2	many	TGTGCCAGCAGTTACGGGGGCAGCGTCGGCTACACCTTC	CASSYGGSVGYTF
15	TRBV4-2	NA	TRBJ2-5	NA	TGTGCCAGCAGCCAAGATCGGTACGGCCGCGAGACCCAGTACTTC	CASSQDRYGRETQYF
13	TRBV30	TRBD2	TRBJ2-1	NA	TGTGCCTGGGGACTAGCGGGAGGGCTTGAGCAGTTCTTC	CAWGLAGGLEQFF
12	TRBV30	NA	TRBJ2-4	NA	TGTGCCTGGAGTCCCCTCCAAAACATTCAGTACTTC	CAWSPLQNIQYF
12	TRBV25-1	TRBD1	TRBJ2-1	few	TGTGCTACGGGACAGGGTGGCGATGAGCAGTTCTTC	CATGQGGDEQFF
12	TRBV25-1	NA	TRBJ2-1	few	TGTGCTCCGCCGCCTATTAGGGATGAGCAGTTCTTC	CAPPPIRDEQFF
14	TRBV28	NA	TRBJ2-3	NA	TGTGCCAGCAGTTCGGGACTTCGCACAGATACGCAGTATTTT	CASSSGLRTDTQYF
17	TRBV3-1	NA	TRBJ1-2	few	TGTGCCAGCAGCCAAGATCAGAAGACAACCCTATACAATGGCTACACCTTC	CASSQDQKTTLYNGYTF
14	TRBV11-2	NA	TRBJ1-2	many	TGTGCCAGCAGCTTAGATGGGTACGGATATGGCTACACCTTC	CASSLDGYGYGYTF
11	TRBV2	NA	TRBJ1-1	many	TGTGCCAGCTGCACTTACACTGAAGCTTTCTTT	CASCTYTEAFF
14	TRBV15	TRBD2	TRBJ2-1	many	TGTGCCACCATTCTGGCTAGCGGGAGTAATGAGCAGTTCTTC	CATILASGSNEQFF
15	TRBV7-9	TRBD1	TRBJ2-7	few	TGTGCCAGCAGCTTAGCGCCGACAGGGGGCCGTGAGCAGTACTTC	CASSLAPTGGREQYF
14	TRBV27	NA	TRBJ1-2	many	TGTGCCAGCAGCCCGGGACCGCCGATCCATGGCTACACCTTC	CASSPGPPIHGYTF
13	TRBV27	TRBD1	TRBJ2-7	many	TGTGCCACAGGACAGGGCGGGCCCTACGAGCAGTACTTC	CATGQGGPYEQYF
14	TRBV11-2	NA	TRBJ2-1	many	TGTGCCAGCAGCTTAGGGTCGGCGGACAATGAGCAGTTCTTC	CASSLGSADNEQFF
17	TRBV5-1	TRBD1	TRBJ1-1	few	TGCGCCAGCAGCTTGGCCCCCAGGGGGCGCGGGGACACTGAAGCTTTCTTT	CASSLAPRGRGDTEAFF
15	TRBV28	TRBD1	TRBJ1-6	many	TGTGCCAGCAGCCCCCGGACAGGGTATAATTCACCCCTCCACTTT	CASSPRTGYNSPLHF
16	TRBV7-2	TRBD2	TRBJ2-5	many	TGTGCCAGCAGCCCGCCCGGACTAGCGGGAGCGGAGACCCAGTACTTC	CASSPPGLAGAETQYF
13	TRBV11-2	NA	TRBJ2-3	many	TGTGCCAGCAGCTCCGGGGGGCCAGATACGCAGTATTTT	CASSSGGPDTQYF
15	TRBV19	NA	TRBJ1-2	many	TGTGCCAGTAGTATAGGAGACAGAACAGTTCATGGCTACACCTTC	CASSIGDRTVHGYTF
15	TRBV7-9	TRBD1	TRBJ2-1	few	TGTGCCAGCAGTTACCCGGGACAGGGGGCGGATGAGCAGTTCTTC	CASSYPGQGADEQFF
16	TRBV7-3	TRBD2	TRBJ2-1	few	TGTGCCAGCAGCCCAAGCGGGAGGGCCCCTCTCAATGAGCAGTTCTTC	CASSPSGRAPLNEQFF
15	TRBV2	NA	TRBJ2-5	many	TGTGCCAGCAGTGACAGGGCCTGGGTTGGCGAGACCCAGTACTTC	CASSDRAWVGETQYF
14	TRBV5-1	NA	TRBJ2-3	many	TGCGCCAGCAGCTTGGACGGCAGCACAGATACGCAGTATTTT	CASSLDGSTDTQYF
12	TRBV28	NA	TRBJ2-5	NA	TGTGCCAGCAGTTTCCTCGCAGGGACCCAGTACTTC	CASSFLAGTQYF
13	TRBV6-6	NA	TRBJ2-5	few	TGTGCCAGCAGTTACGAGGGTAGCGAGACCCAGTACTTC	CASSYEGSETQYF
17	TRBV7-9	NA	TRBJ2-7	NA	TGTGCCAGCAGCTTAGCGGGATTAGGGGTGAGCTCCTACGAGCAGTACTTC	CASSLAGLGVSSYEQYF
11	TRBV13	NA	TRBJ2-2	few	TGTGCCAGCAGCCGGAGGGGGGAGCTGTTTTTT	CASSRRGELFF
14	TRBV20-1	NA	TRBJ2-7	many	TGCAGTGCCCTCGGGGGTAGAAGAGTTTACGAGCAGTACTTC	CSALGGRRVYEQYF
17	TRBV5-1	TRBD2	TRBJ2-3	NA	TGCGCCAGCAGCCCACGGACTTTAGCGGGAGGGCCAGATACGCAGTATTTT	CASSPRTLAGGPDTQYF
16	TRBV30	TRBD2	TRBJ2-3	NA	TGTGCCTGGAGTTCGCGGGAGGTCGCCTCAACAGATACGCAGTATTTT	CAWSSREVASTDTQYF
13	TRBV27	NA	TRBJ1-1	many	TGTGCCAGCAAGCGGGACATGAACACTGAAGCTTTCTTT	CASKRDMNTEAFF
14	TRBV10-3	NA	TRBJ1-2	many	TGTGCCATCAGTGAGGGGAGGGTTGGCTATGGCTACACCTTC	CAISEGRVGYGYTF
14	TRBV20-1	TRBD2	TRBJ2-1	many	TGCAGTGCTGGGGGGACTAGCGGGTACAATGAGCAGTTCTTC	CSAGGTSGYNEQFF
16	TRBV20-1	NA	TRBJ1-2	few	TGCAGTGCTAGGGGGGGTTACGGAATCTATAACTATGGCTACACCTTC	CSARGGYGIYNYGYTF
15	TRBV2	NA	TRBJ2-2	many	TGTGCCAGCAGTGATCTGGACGTAAACACCGGGGAGCTGTTTTTT	CASSDLDVNTGELFF
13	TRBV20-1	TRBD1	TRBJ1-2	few	TGCAGTGCTAGCGGGACAGTGAACTATGGCTACACCTTC	CSASGTVNYGYTF
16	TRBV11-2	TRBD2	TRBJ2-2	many	TGTGCCAGCAGCTTAGTAGCGGGAGCGAACACCGGGGAGCTGTTTTTT	CASSLVAGANTGELFF
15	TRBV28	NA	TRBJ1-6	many	TGTGCCAGCAGTCCAACGGACGGGGGCGATTCACCCCTCCACTTT	CASSPTDGGDSPLHF
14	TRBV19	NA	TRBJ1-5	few	TGTGCCAGTAGACCAGGACTTAGCAATCAGCCCCAGCATTTT	CASRPGLSNQPQHF
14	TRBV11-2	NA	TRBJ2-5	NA	TGTGCCAGCAGCCCTACCTGGGGCCAAGAGACCCAGTACTTC	CASSPTWGQETQYF
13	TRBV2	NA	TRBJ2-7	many	TGTGCCAGCGTGGTGGGGGTTACCTACGAGCAGTACTTC	CASVVGVTYEQYF
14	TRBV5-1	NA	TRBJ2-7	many	TGCGCCAGCAGCTTGGGTCGGTCCTACGAGGAGCAGTACTTC	CASSLGRSYEEQYF
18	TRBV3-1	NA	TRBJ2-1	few	TGTGCCAGCAGCCAAGAAGGAGAGGGGCGTGCGGCTTACAATGAGCAGTTCTTC	CASSQEGEGRAAYNEQFF
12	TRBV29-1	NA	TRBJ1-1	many	TGCAGCGTTGAAGTCCCGAACACTGAAGCTTTCTTT	CSVEVPNTEAFF
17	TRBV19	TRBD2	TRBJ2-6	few	TGTGCCAGTAGTCCGGGACTAGCGGGAGTTGGGGCCAACGTCCTGACTTTC	CASSPGLAGVGANVLTF